This T cell receptor (beta chain) was sequenced for a study of T cells after yellow fever vaccination. Study context: Cell sorting separated EM, EMRA, CM and Tscm memory subsets by CD3, CD45RA, CCR7 and CD95. Study-level points and caveats: Reappearing after the booster were most of the clones from primary vaccination (around 95% CD4, 75% to 90% CD8).

Looked up from germline, CDR1 is LGHNA and CDR2 is YNFKEQ. The CDR3 is 14 amino acids. The V end was cut by 0 bases, the J end by 3 bases, with 5 bases between. One entry per CDR3 protein results from TCRdb running MiXCR on the 5' RACE reads. The top ten hold 1.6% of the sample, which has about 14,000 distinct CDR3 sequences, approximately 6.8% seen once. This clonotype was observed at least ten times. V is TRBV4-2 and J is TRBJ1-4, with D possibly being TRBD1 (5 bases). This material consisted of PBMCs, either bulk or a sorted T-cell subset (CD4+, CD8+, memory, or dextramer-sorted; not recorded which), taken on the day of the yellow fever booster vaccination. The TCR sequence derives from a young man who received the YFV17D yellow fever vaccine. CDR3 region: CASSQDRANEKLFF. For the CDR3, the DNA is TGTGCCAGCAGCCAAGACAGGGCTAATGAAAAACTGTTTTTT.